What follows are 8 T cell receptor beta chains derived from one specimen sequenced in a study of response to subunit inactivated influenza vaccine. TCRdb recomputed calls from the RT-PCR reads with MiXCR, one row per CDR3 protein. The table lists 500,000 or so distinct CDR3 sequences, 16% of them singletons. This specimen consisted of CD4+ T cells sorted from PBMCs, obtained roughly 24 months after vaccination. All receptors derive from a man in his fifties or sixties who received an inactivated influenza vaccine.

J is TRBJ2-3 and V is TRBV4-2, with 7 bases matching TRBD2. CDR1 is LGHNA and CDR2 is YNFKEQ in the germline V gene. The CDR3 covers 16 residues. J lost 0 bases, V lost 0 bases, and 3 bases had no gene match. Written as DNA, the CDR3 is TGTGCCAGCAGCCAAGATCAAGCGGGGAGCACAGATACGCAGTATTTT. Residues: CASSQDQAGSTDTQYF.

This chain uses TRBV4-3 with TRBJ2-7; 14 bases agree with TRBD2. This CDR3 is 16 amino acids long. CDR1 is LGHNA and CDR2 is YSLEER in the germline V gene. Germline trimming cut 3 bases from V and 4 bases from J; bases unmatched to any gene: 5. The CDR3 reads CASSQEGLAGDYEQYF. The CDR3 nucleotides are TGCGCCAGCAGCCAGGAGGGACTAGCGGGAGATTACGAGCAGTACTTC.

The chain links TRBV4-2 to TRBJ1-2; the D gene is possibly TRBD1 (5 bases). The germline CDR1 and CDR2 sequences are LGHNA and YNFKEQ. The CDR3 has 14 residues. The V end was cut by 0 bases, the J end by 3 bases, with 8 bases between. CDR3 sequence reads: CASSQDGGDYGYTF. In DNA form, the CDR3 reads TGTGCCAGCAGCCAAGATGGGGGTGACTATGGCTACACCTTC.

This clonotype was recorded at least ten times. This sequence joins TRBV5-1 and TRBJ2-2; D is unclear. The CDR3 totals 14 residues. Germline V gene lookup returns CDR1 SGHRS and CDR2 YFSETQ. V gave up 3 bases and J gave up 3 bases, with 9 bases separating them. CDR3: CASSSDFYTGELFF. DNA for the CDR3: TGCGCCAGCAGCTCTGATTTCTACACCGGGGAGCTGTTTTTT.

The genes are TRBV7-8 and TRBJ2-7, with D hard to call. The CDR3 runs 15 residues. The ends were cut back, 0 bases at V and 1 base at J, with 10 bases in the middle. The germline V gene encodes CDR1 SGHVS and CDR2 FQNEAQ. DNA of the CDR3: TGTGCCAGCAGCTTAGCCGAGGCAGGTTCCTACGAGCAGTACTTC. Its protein product is CASSLAEAGSYEQYF.

The chain combines TRBV12-3 or TRBV12-4 with TRBJ1-6; D is possibly TRBD1 (6 bases). CDR3 length: 12 amino acids. Trimming took off 8 bases at V and 8 bases at J, with 10 bases between the two ends. CDR3 nucleotide sequence: TGTGCCAGCGTCAAGGGGGATTCACCCCTCCACTTT. Its protein product is CASVKGDSPLHF.

The rearrangement joins TRBV7-8 to TRBJ2-3, with D perhaps TRBD2 (7 bases). This CDR3 comprises 17 residues. With 2 bases removed from V and 2 bases from J, the gap between germline ends came to 17 bases. Per the germline V gene, CDR1 is SGHVS and CDR2 is FQNEAQ. CDR3 bases: TGTGCCAGCAGCTTAAGTAGTGGGGCGGGGGCCACAGATACGCAGTATTTT. As protein: CASSLSSGAGATDTQYF.

This clonotype was detected a few times. The gene calls are TRBV30 and TRBJ1-1, with 7 bases aligning to TRBD1. Germline V gene lookup returns CDR1 GTSNPN and CDR2 SVGIG (reference sequence). V was pared by 5 bases and J by 4 bases, with 7 bases of the junction left unmatched. The CDR3 covers 13 residues. This CDR3 reads CAWDRVRGTEAFF. CDR3 sequence (DNA): TGTGCCTGGGACAGGGTCAGGGGCACTGAAGCTTTCTTT. Variable domain in full (rest from reference TRBV30 and TRBJ1-1): SQTIHQWPATLVQPVGSPLSLECTVEGTSNPNLYWYRQAAGRGLQLLFYSVGIGQISSEVPQNLSASRPQDRQFILSSKKLLLSDSGFYLCAWDRVRGTEAFFGQGTRLTVV.